Each of the 21 T cell receptor beta chains below was sequenced from the same sample in a study of T cells in Graves' hyperthyroidism and ophthalmopathy. Amplification yielded TCR beta CDR3 regions, with RNA transcripts as the source. The primer set for the first-round RT-PCR of the TCR CDR3 was HTBI. Using its own MiXCR run on the multiplex PCR reads, TCRdb lists one record per CDR3 protein. The sample yields under 350,000 distinct CDR3 sequences, around 20% seen once. Sample: blood. The receptors were sampled from a woman in her forties or fifties with Graves' hyperthyroidism.

This clonotype was seen many times. The chain uses TRBV20-1 and TRBJ1-2; D is perhaps TRBD1 (6 bases). This CDR3 is built from 13 residues. The V gene lost 3 bases and the J gene lost 2 bases, with 10 bases spanning the gap. Germline V gene sequence: CDR1 DFQATT, CDR2 SNEGSKA (reference sequence). The CDR3 region is CSARTGSNYGYTF. The CDR3 DNA reads as TGCAGTGCTAGGACAGGCAGCAACTATGGCTACACCTTC.

The rearrangement joins TRBV6-1 to TRBJ2-1; 10 bases align to TRBD1. V gave up 8 bases and J gave up 6 bases; unmatched junction bases: 13. CDR1 and CDR2 (germline): MNHNS, SASEGT. This CDR3 has 16 amino acids. The CDR3 DNA is TGTGCCAGCGGATTGACAGGGGGCGGATTTCCCAATGAGCAGTTCTTC. This gives the protein CASGLTGGGFPNEQFF.

This clonotype was picked up many times. The rearrangement uses TRBV5-1 and TRBJ2-1; a possible D gene is TRBD2 (6 bases). The germline gives CDR1 SGHRS, CDR2 YFSETQ. V shed 4 bases and J shed 4 bases, with 15 bases lying between them. This CDR3 has 15 residues. CDR3 in DNA: TGCGCCAGCAGCCGTACTAGCCTAGGATACAATGAGCAGTTCTTC. The encoded protein is CASSRTSLGYNEQFF.

This clonotype was counted a few times. This chain uses TRBV20-1 with TRBJ1-3, with 12 bases matching TRBD1. After removal of 5 bases from V and 4 bases from J, the junction contained 6 bases not matched to a gene. The CDR3 contains 15 residues. CDR1 and CDR2 from the germline V gene are DFQATT and SNEGSKA (reference sequence). The CDR3, as DNA: TGCAGTGCTTCCGCCGGGACAGGGGGCGGAAACACCATATATTTT. Amino acid sequence: CSASAGTGGGNTIYF.

The J gene is TRBJ2-2, the V gene TRBV6-1; 9 bases are a match to TRBD2. CDR3 length: 13 residues. Trimming at V came to 5 bases and at J to 8 bases, leaving 3 bases not matched to a gene. The germline V gene has CDR1 MNHNS and CDR2 SASEGT. The CDR3 DNA follows: TGTGCCAGCAGTAATAGCGGGAGAGGGGAGCTGTTTTTT. Translating it yields CASSNSGRGELFF.

The chain recombines TRBV27 with TRBJ1-5; no clear D. The CDR3 length is 14 residues. The germline V gene has CDR1 MNHEY and CDR2 SMNVEV (reference sequence). V lost 4 bases, J lost 0 bases, and 7 bases lay in between. CDR3 residues: CASSSSYSNQPQHF. The CDR3, as DNA: TGTGCCAGCAGTTCATCCTATAGCAATCAGCCCCAGCATTTT.

The chain links TRBV18 to TRBJ1-6; TRBD1 aligns across 7 bases. Looked up from germline, CDR1 is KGHSH and CDR2 is LQKENI. With 4 bases clipped from V and 8 bases from J, the junction kept 5 bases outside the gene matches. The CDR3 contains 14 residues. CDR3 residues: CASSQPGQYSPLHF. CDR3 in DNA: TGTGCCAGCTCACAACCGGGACAGTATTCACCCCTCCACTTT. Looking up the rest from reference TRBV18 and TRBJ1-6 gives the full variable domain: NAGVMQNPRHLVRRRGQEARLRCSPMKGHSHVYWYRQLPEEGLKFMVYLQKENIIDESGMPKERFSAEFPKEGPSILRIQQVVRGDSAAYFCASSQPGQYSPLHFGNGTRLTVT.

The V call is TRBV11-3, the J call TRBJ2-5, with D perhaps being TRBD1 or TRBD2 (6 bases each). Germline-derived CDR1 and CDR2 are SGHNT and YENEEA. The CDR3 totals 17 residues. The V gene lost 3 bases and the J gene lost 2 bases, with 19 bases spanning the gap. The CDR3 region is CASSLGGGDPFQETQYF. The CDR3 DNA reads TGTGCCAGCAGCTTGGGGGGCGGGGACCCCTTTCAAGAGACCCAGTACTTC.

In DNA form, the CDR3 reads TGTGCCAGCAGTGTGCAGTCCAATCAGCCCCAGCATTTT. Its protein is CASSVQSNQPQHF. The rearrangement joins TRBV6-1 to TRBJ1-5; D is undetermined. The CDR3 covers 13 residues. Germline V gene data show CDR1 as MNHNS and CDR2 as SASEGT. The V and J ends lost 4 bases and 3 bases respectively, with 7 bases between them.

The gene calls are TRBV6-6 and TRBJ2-2, with D perhaps being TRBD1 or TRBD2 (5 bases each). CDR3 length equals 17 residues. V was shortened by 0 bases and J by 4 bases, with 15 bases between the two germline ends. Germline V gene sequence: CDR1 MNHNY, CDR2 SVGAGI (reference sequence). CDR3 sequence reads: CASSYSRGLRVTGELFF. The CDR3 bases are TGTGCCAGCAGTTACTCGAGGGGCCTCCGAGTCACCGGGGAGCTGTTTTTT.

The chain couples TRBV6-1 to TRBJ2-1; 9 bases fit TRBD2. With V trimmed by 11 bases and J by 0 bases, 5 bases remained unmatched. The germline gives CDR1 MNHNS, CDR2 SASEGT. CDR3 length: 14 amino acids. The CDR3 bases are TGTGCCGTCCGAGCGGGGGGCTCCTACAATGAGCAGTTCTTC. Amino acids: CAVRAGGSYNEQFF.

The rearrangement links TRBV20-1 to TRBJ2-5; the match to TRBD2 covers 9 bases. V lost 2 bases and J lost 2; bases outside the gene matches: 6. This CDR3 has 15 amino acids. The germline gives CDR1 DFQATT, CDR2 SNEGSKA (reference sequence). The CDR3 loop reads CSARLAGLPQETQYF. The CDR3 DNA reads as TGCAGTGCTAGACTAGCGGGGCTTCCACAAGAGACCCAGTACTTC.

The sample holds many counts of this clonotype. The chain couples TRBV5-1 to TRBJ1-3; no reliable D call. Germline CDR1 reads SGHRS; CDR2 reads YFSETQ. The CDR3 runs to 14 residues. Trimming shortened V by 4 bases and J by 4 bases, and 12 bases separated the two germline ends. Here the CDR3 reads CASSPVGRGNTIYF. The DNA of the CDR3 is TGCGCCAGCAGCCCCGTGGGCAGAGGAAACACCATATATTTT.

Ten or more counts support this clonotype. The genes are TRBV20-1 and TRBJ1-1; no clear D. Germline assignment: CDR1 DFQATT and CDR2 SNEGSKA (reference sequence). V was clipped by 3 bases and J by 4 bases, with 6 bases between them. This CDR3 contains 11 residues. CDR3 loop: CSASQSTEAFF. As DNA, the CDR3 is TGCAGTGCTAGTCAGAGCACTGAAGCTTTCTTT.

Many counts were recorded for this clonotype. This chain connects TRBV20-1 to TRBJ2-3; 7 bases fit TRBD2. J was trimmed by 0 bases and V by 1 base; bases with no gene match: 7. Germline CDR1 is DFQATT and CDR2 is SNEGSKA (reference sequence). The CDR3 consists of 16 residues. This chain's CDR3 is CSARGRRGISTDTQYF. The DNA of the CDR3 is TGCAGTGCTAGAGGGCGGCGGGGGATTAGCACAGATACGCAGTATTTT.

Ten or more counts support this clonotype. This sequence joins TRBV4-1 and TRBJ2-6; 7 bases are shared with TRBD2. Germline CDR1 reads MGHRA; CDR2 reads YSYEKL. The CDR3 totals 16 residues. J lost 1 base, V lost 5 bases, and 5 bases had no gene match. The CDR3 region has the DNA TGCGCCAGCAGCGGGAGGGGTTTTTCTGGGGCCAACGTCCTGACTTTC. Its protein product is CASSGRGFSGANVLTF.

The sample holds many counts of this clonotype. This chain uses TRBV5-1 with TRBJ2-7, with D perhaps assigned TRBD1 or TRBD2 (5 bases each). The length of the CDR3 is 16 residues. V was shortened by 3 bases and J by 0 bases, with 16 bases between the two germline ends. Germline V gene lookup returns CDR1 SGHRS and CDR2 YFSETQ. In nucleotides, the CDR3 is TGCGCCAGCAGCTGGACCCCAGGGAGCGACTCCTACGAGCAGTACTTC. Translating gives CASSWTPGSDSYEQYF.

Ten or more counts support this clonotype. V and J are TRBV12-3 or TRBV12-4 and TRBJ2-5, with D hard to call. Trimming took off 5 bases at V and 4 bases at J, with 14 bases between the two ends. The CDR3 has 14 amino acids. The CDR3 here is CASSGSRWVETQYF. The CDR3 region has the DNA TGTGCCAGCAGTGGATCCAGATGGGTAGAGACCCAGTACTTC.

This clonotype occurred many times. The chain is built from TRBV14 and TRBJ2-3; 8 nucleotides align to TRBD1. This CDR3 is built from 15 residues. With V trimmed by 2 bases and J by 1 base, 2 bases remained unmatched. Germline CDR1 SGHDN, CDR2 FVKESK. This CDR3 reads CASSQRTGRTDTQYF. The CDR3 coding sequence is TGTGCCAGCAGCCAACGGACAGGGCGCACAGATACGCAGTATTTT.

J is TRBJ1-1 and V is TRBV5-1; tentative D call: TRBD1 (5 bases). V was clipped by 7 bases and J by 6 bases, with 16 bases between them. The germline V gene encodes CDR1 SGHRS and CDR2 YFSETQ. The CDR3 spans 13 residues. The CDR3 region has the DNA TGCGCCAGCGCCAGGGATGGAGGGGCTGAAGCTTTCTTT. This codes for CASARDGGAEAFF.

In the case of this clonotype: At one end the junction does not follow the germline gene, possibly because of a read error. The V and J genes are TRBV6-1 and TRBJ2-3; TRBD1 aligns across 8 bases. Germline V CDR1 and CDR2: MNHNS, SASEGT. This CDR3 is 16 amino acids long. The CDR3 sequence: CASSEALAGGTDTQYF. The CDR3 bases are TGTGCCAGCAGTGAAGCGCTTGCAGGGGGCACAGATACACAGTATTTT.